The rows below give T cell receptor beta chains drawn from one sample of a study of cytomegalovirus exposure and HLA in healthy donors. Method: immunoSEQ multiplex PCR; TCRdb's copy keeps in-frame clones and lacks some. The sample consists of roughly 59,000 clones, 95% of them appearing once. Sequencing was done on a sample of PBMCs. Every receptor here comes from a woman aged 18-29 years in good health and CMV-seropositive. The CDR3 runs from the conserved cysteine through the conserved F or W. A D gene is named only where the DNA matches it firmly. Only part of the rows carry a size: once, few, many, or a class if the clone is expanded.

NA,TRBV29-1,NA,TRBJ1-1,TGCAGCGTCTACGACGGCACAGGTGAAGCTTTCTTT,CSVYDGTGEAFF
NA,TRBV5-1,NA,TRBJ2-7,TGCGCCAGCAGCTTGGCTGGGGCCGGTATCGAGCAGTACTTC,CASSLAGAGIEQYF
NA,TRBV7-8,TRBD2,TRBJ2-7,TGTGCCAGCAGCTTAGGGAATAGCGGGAAAAGGGACTACGAGCAGTACTTC,CASSLGNSGKRDYEQYF
NA,TRBV11-3,TRBD1,TRBJ2-7,TGTGCCAGCAGCGTTTACAGGGGCTACGAGCAGTACTTC,CASSVYRGYEQYF
NA,TRBV7-2,NA,TRBJ1-2,TGTGCCAGCAGCCCCTCGAGCGGGCATGGCTACACCTTC,CASSPSSGHGYTF
NA,TRBV2,TRBD2,TRBJ2-1,TGTGCCAGCAGCCGGCGGGGAGGGAATGAGCAGTTCTTC,CASSRRGGNEQFF
NA,TRBV4-2,NA,TRBJ2-7,TGTGCCAGCAGCCAGGAAATTATAGGGGCGCCAGTGAACGAGCAGTACTTC,CASSQEIIGAPVNEQYF
NA,TRBV19,TRBD2,TRBJ2-1,TGTGCCAGTAGTACCCTGTCGGCTAGCGGGAGTCTCAGCTCCTACAATGAGCAGTTCTTC,CASSTLSASGSLSSYNEQFF
NA,TRBV7-9,NA,TRBJ2-5,TGTGCCAGCAGCCTAGGCTTCAGGGAGGACGAGACCCAGTACTTC,CASSLGFREDETQYF
NA,TRBV6-5,NA,TRBJ2-7,TGTGCCAGCAGCACTATCCCCTACGAGCAGTACTTC,CASSTIPYEQYF
NA,TRBV5-8,NA,TRBJ1-5,TGTGCCAGCAGCTTACTAGGGATGGCCGGCAATCAGCCCCAGCATTTT,CASSLLGMAGNQPQHF
NA,TRBV4-3,TRBD1,TRBJ1-2,TGCGCCAGCAGCCAAAAGGGGGGACAGGGTGCCGGCTACACCTTC,CASSQKGGQGAGYTF
NA,TRBV6-6,NA,TRBJ2-4,TGTGCCAGCAGTTACTCCCAGGGTACGGCCAAAAACATTCAGTACTTC,CASSYSQGTAKNIQYF
NA,TRBV18,NA,TRBJ1-1,TGTGCCAGCTCACCACCGGGTATTGGAGTGAACACTGAAGCTTTCTTT,CASSPPGIGVNTEAFF
NA,TRBV6-8,TRBD1,TRBJ1-4,TGTGCCAGCCCGAACCGGGACAGGGGAGAAAAACTGTTTTTT,CASPNRDRGEKLFF
NA,TRBV10-3,NA,TRBJ2-1,TGTGCCATCTACGGGGGAGGTGAGCAGTTCTTC,CAIYGGGEQFF
few,TRBV7-3,NA,TRBJ2-1,TGTGCCAGCAGCTTATTCGGAAGCGACAGCGATGAGCAGTTCTTC,CASSLFGSDSDEQFF
NA,TRBV6-5,TRBD2,TRBJ2-1,TGTGCCAGCAGTTCGAGCGGGGGGATTTATGAGCAGTTCTTC,CASSSSGGIYEQFF
once,TRBV6-1,NA,TRBJ1-1,TGTGCCAGCAGTGGAGACAGGAACGAGCGAGCTTTCTTT,CASSGDRNERAFF
NA,TRBV4-1,TRBD1,TRBJ2-7,TGCGCCAGCAGCCAGTATTCAACCCTCGGACAGGTGTCCTACGAGCAGTACTTC,CASSQYSTLGQVSYEQYF
NA,TRBV7-9,NA,TRBJ2-5,TGTGCCAGCAGCCCTAGCTGGGGAAGGCCGGAGACCCAGTACTTC,CASSPSWGRPETQYF
NA,TRBV2,NA,TRBJ1-2,TGTGCCGGCAGGAGCGACGATTATGGCTACACCTTC,CAGRSDDYGYTF
NA,TRBV27,NA,TRBJ2-5,TGTGCCAGCAGCTCCCGAGGGGAGGCCCAAGAGACCCAGTACTTC,CASSSRGEAQETQYF
NA,TRBV11-3,NA,TRBJ2-5,TGTGCCAGCAGCCCCTGGAGTGGGTCGGAGACCCAGTACTTC,CASSPWSGSETQYF
NA,TRBV7-9,TRBD1,TRBJ1-1,TGTGCCAGCATCAAGACAGGGATGAACACTGAAGCTTTCTTT,CASIKTGMNTEAFF
NA,TRBV14,TRBD2,TRBJ2-7,TGTGCCAGCAGCCTGGGACTAGCGGGATTATACGAGCAGTACTTC,CASSLGLAGLYEQYF
NA,TRBV6-1,NA,TRBJ1-2,TGTGCCAGCTCAGACTATGGCTACACCTTC,CASSDYGYTF
NA,TRBV6-1,TRBD2,TRBJ2-5,TGTGCCAGCAGTGAGGGACTAGCGGGAGGTGAGACCCAGTACTTC,CASSEGLAGGETQYF
NA,TRBV10-3,TRBD1,TRBJ2-6,TGTGCCATGGGACAGGGCGCTGGGGCCAACGTCCTGACTTTC,CAMGQGAGANVLTF
NA,TRBV30,NA,TRBJ2-2,TGTGCCTGGGGCTGGGGGGCGAACACCGGGGAGCTGTTTTTT,CAWGWGANTGELFF
NA,TRBV4-2,TRBD2,TRBJ2-7,TGTGCCAGCAGCCGAGAAGCGGGGGGGGGATACGAGCAGTACTTC,CASSREAGGGYEQYF
NA,TRBV11-2,NA,TRBJ1-2,TGTGCCAGCAGCCATGGGACATTTGAAAGCTTTACCTATGGCTACACCTTC,CASSHGTFESFTYGYTF
NA,TRBV19,TRBD1,TRBJ1-1,TGTGCCAGTAGTATGGACAGGGGGAACACTGAAGCTTTCTTT,CASSMDRGNTEAFF
NA,TRBV19,TRBD1,TRBJ2-2,TGTGCCAGTAGTATTGCCCGGACAGGGGTGGACACCGGGGAGCTGTTTTTT,CASSIARTGVDTGELFF
NA,TRBV18,TRBD1,TRBJ2-4,TGTGCCAGCTCACAAAGCAACAGGGGAAACATTCAGTACTTC,CASSQSNRGNIQYF
NA,TRBV2,TRBD2,TRBJ2-5,TGTGCCAGCAGTGACATTATGCCTAGCGGGAGTGAGACCCAGTACTTC,CASSDIMPSGSETQYF
NA,TRBV6-5,NA,TRBJ2-1,TGTGCCAGCAGACTGGGGGGAAGCTCCTACAATGAGCAGTTCTTC,CASRLGGSSYNEQFF